The next 21 T cell receptor beta chains were all read from a single sample in a study of OX40 agonist ivuxolimab in advanced cancers. Some clones are missing from TCRdb's copy, which holds only in-frame ones; the method was immunoSEQ multiplex PCR. The top ten clones hold 20% to 30% of a sample with 25,000 to 35,000 clones, about 84% of them seen once. The input for sequencing was CD4+ or CD8+ T cells sorted from blood, taken in a trial of the OX40 agonist ivuxolimab. The receptors originated from an adult with an advanced solid tumor such as melanoma, head and neck, liver or kidney cancer.

The V call is TRBV7-8, the J call TRBJ1-2, with D tentatively TRBD1 (6 bases). From germline, CDR1 is SGHVS and CDR2 FQNEAQ. Trimming pared 1 base from V and 7 bases from J, leaving 25 bases between. This CDR3 comprises 18 residues. CDR3 DNA sequence: TGTGCCAGCAGCTTAGGTCGAACCGCCGGACAGCCATGGAGTGGCTACACCTTC. It specifies CASSLGRTAGQPWSGYTF. The entire variable domain, with the rest obtained from reference TRBV7-8 and TRBJ1-2, is as follows: GAGVSQSPRYKVAKRGQDVALRCDPISGHVSLFWYQQALGQGPEFLTYFQNEAQLDKSGLPSDRFFAERPEGSVSTLKIQRTQQEDSAVYLCASSLGRTAGQPWSGYTFGSGTRLTVV.

The J gene is TRBJ2-7, the V gene TRBV5-6; D uncertain. The length of the CDR3 is 12 residues. Germline CDR1 and CDR2: SGHDT and YYEEEE. V lost 2 bases and J 4 bases, leaving 7 bases between the germline ends. In DNA, the CDR3 is TGTGCCAGCAGCTTCGCCAGATACGAGCAGTACTTC. Translation: CASSFARYEQYF.

To note about this clone: One end of the junction does not line up with germline, which may come from a read error. The rearrangement joins TRBV7-7 to TRBJ2-5; D might be TRBD1 or TRBD2, each matching 5 bases. Germline CDR1 reads SSHAT; CDR2 reads FNYEAQ (reference sequence). This CDR3 is 14 amino acids long. CDR3 amino acids: CASSPVGDQETQYF. CDR3 nucleotide sequence: TGTGCTAGCAGCCCCGTGGGGGACCAAGAGACCCAGTACTTC.

The chain carries TRBV6-6 and TRBJ2-5; the match to TRBD2 covers 11 bases. The germline V gene has CDR1 MNHNY and CDR2 SVGAGI (reference sequence). The CDR3 is 15 amino acids. V dropped 6 bases and J dropped 5; count of bases not matched to a gene: 8. The CDR3 reads CASSLAGGLDETQYF. In DNA form, the CDR3 reads TGTGCCAGCAGCTTAGCGGGAGGGCTGGATGAGACCCAGTACTTC.

The chain combines TRBV7-1 with TRBJ1-1; 9 nucleotides line up with TRBD1. TRBV7-1 is reported as an ORF; its role is uncertain. The CDR3 is 16 residues long. V was pared by 3 bases and J by 5 bases, with 10 bases of the junction left unmatched. The CDR3 DNA reads as TGTGCCAGCAGCTCGAGGACAGGGGTTTTGTGGACTGAAGCTTTCTTT. It translates to CASSSRTGVLWTEAFF.

This clone was recorded only once. The chain recombines TRBV5-1 with TRBJ2-1, with TRBD2 identical over 8 bases. CDR3 size: 12 residues. The J segment lost 6 bases and the V segment lost 8 bases, leaving 4 bases of the junction unmatched. CDR1 is SGHRS and CDR2 is YFSETQ in the germline V gene. CDR3 bases: TGCGCCAGTTATAGCGGGATCAATGAGCAGTTCTTC. Protein sequence: CASYSGINEQFF.

Sample share makes this clone medium-sized. The V gene is TRBV5-6, the J gene TRBJ2-7; D is perhaps TRBD1 or TRBD2 (5 bases each). Germline V gene lookup returns CDR1 SGHDT and CDR2 YYEEEE. This CDR3 has 15 residues. Deletions cut 0 bases from V and 4 bases from J, with 14 bases between. The CDR3: CASSLAGTGNYEQYF. CDR3 nucleotide sequence: TGTGCCAGCAGCTTGGCAGGGACGGGGAATTACGAGCAGTACTTC.

This CDR3 is CASRRGLAGFYEQYF. The CDR3 DNA reads as TGTGCCAGCAGGAGAGGACTAGCGGGATTCTACGAGCAGTACTTC. The genes are TRBV5-4 and TRBJ2-5; TRBD2 matches at 12 bases. The J call may be faulty, since TRBJ2-7 better matches the DNA end. Germline V gene sequence: CDR1 SGHNT, CDR2 YYREEE (reference sequence). The CDR3 runs 15 residues.

This chain connects TRBV27 to TRBJ1-3; weak D call: TRBD1 (5 bases). The V and J ends lost 0 bases and 3 bases respectively, with 6 bases between them. The CDR3 has 14 amino acids. The germline gives CDR1 MNHEY, CDR2 SMNVEV (reference sequence). The CDR3 reads CASSLSGDGNTIYF. In DNA, the CDR3 is TGTGCCAGCAGTTTATCAGGGGATGGAAACACCATATATTTT.

V and J are TRBV12-2 and TRBJ2-1; TRBD2 was called by the table and not checked on the DNA. TRBV12-2 is a known pseudogene. This CDR3 spans 13 amino acids. Written as DNA, the CDR3 is TGTGCAAGTCGTTCGTTGCGGAGGAATGAGCAGTTCTTC. This translates into CASRSLRRNEQFF.

This chain connects TRBV11-2 to TRBJ2-3, with unresolved D. Trimming removed 1 base at V and 4 bases at J, with 3 bases between. In germline, CDR1 is SGHAT, CDR2 FQNNGV. This CDR3 spans 12 amino acids. The CDR3 nucleotides read TGTGCCAGCAGCTTAGCCCCAGATACGCAGTATTTT. Translating it yields CASSLAPDTQYF. Full variable domain (remainder filled in from reference TRBV11-2 and TRBJ2-3): EAGVAQSPRYKIIEKRQSVAFWCNPISGHATLYWYQQILGQGPKLLIQFQNNGVVDDSQLPKDRFSAERLKGVDSTLKIQPAKLEDSAVYLCASSLAPDTQYFGPGTRLTVL.

The CDR3 region has the DNA TGCAGTAGCGGGAGAAACGACGAGCAGTACTTC. It encodes CSSGRNDEQYF. This chain joins TRBV20-1 and TRBJ2-7; 8 nucleotides align to TRBD2. This CDR3 has 11 residues. CDR1 and CDR2 (germline): DFQATT, SNEGSKA (reference sequence). V dropped 8 bases and J dropped 5; count of bases not matched to a gene: 5.

The chain carries TRBV7-9 and TRBJ2-3; no definite D call. Germline V CDR1 and CDR2: SEHNR, FQNEAQ (reference sequence). There are 15 residues in the CDR3. V lost 1 base, J lost 6 bases, and 14 bases lay in between. The CDR3 sequence is CASSLDGRLWDTQYF. DNA of the CDR3: TGTGCCAGCAGCTTAGACGGCAGACTTTGGGATACGCAGTATTTT.

V gene TRBV30 combines with J gene TRBJ2-7, with D unclear. Trimming took off 0 bases at V and 3 bases at J, with 9 bases between the two ends. There are 13 residues in the CDR3. Germline V gene lookup returns CDR1 GTSNPN and CDR2 SVGIG (reference sequence). The CDR3 loop reads CAWSVAQDYEQYF. DNA for the CDR3: TGTGCCTGGAGTGTCGCGCAGGACTACGAGCAGTACTTC.

The V call is TRBV27, the J call TRBJ2-1; 9 nucleotides align to TRBD1. The CDR3 covers 15 residues. CDR1 and CDR2 (germline): MNHEY, SMNVEV (reference sequence). Trimming cost V 5 bases and J 2 bases; bases outside gene matches: 4. The CDR3 reads CASSPTGGTYNEQFF. CDR3 bases: TGTGCCAGCAGTCCGACAGGGGGGACCTACAATGAGCAGTTCTTC.

Details on this clone: The junction departs from germline at one end; a sequencing error may be responsible. The chain recombines TRBV2 with TRBJ2-3, with 8 bases fitting TRBD1. Germline-derived CDR1 and CDR2 are SNHLY and FYNNEI. The CDR3 runs 15 residues. CDR3: CASREGRGRSDTQYF. CDR3 DNA sequence: TGTGCCAGCAGGGAAGGCAGGGGGCGCTCAGATACGCAGTATTTT.

This clone is medium-sized by share. The sample holds other DNA sequences that translate to the same CDR3. The V and J genes are TRBV14 and TRBJ1-1; D uncertain. Germline values: CDR1 SGHDN, CDR2 FVKESK. Between the trimmed V and J ends, which lost 0 bases and 1 base, there was a span of 9 bases. This CDR3 is 15 amino acids long. Written as DNA, the CDR3 is TGTGCCAGCAGCCAAGAAGCTCAGAAGAACACTGAAGCTTTCTTT. Protein sequence: CASSQEAQKNTEAFF. The complete variable domain, with remaining parts taken from reference TRBV14 and TRBJ1-1, reads EAGVTQFPSHSVIEKGQTVTLRCDPISGHDNLYWYRRVMGKEIKFLLHFVKESKQDESGMPNNRFLAERTGGTYSTLKVQPAELEDSGVYFCASSQEAQKNTEAFFGQGTRLTVV.

The chain carries TRBV18 and TRBJ1-5; 7 bases map to TRBD1. This CDR3 has 14 residues. Unmatched junction bases numbered 5, after V lost 3 bases and J lost 6 bases. Per germline, CDR1 KGHSH and CDR2 LQKENI. CDR3 sequence: CASSPGTASQPQHF. The DNA of the CDR3 is TGTGCCAGCTCACCTGGGACAGCTAGTCAGCCCCAGCATTTT.

The V gene is TRBV27, the J gene TRBJ1-2; the D is unclear. Germline lookup yields CDR1 MNHEY and CDR2 SMNVEV (reference sequence). Trimming removed 6 bases from V and 6 bases from J, with 20 bases in between. This CDR3 has 15 amino acids. The CDR3 DNA follows: TGTGCCAGCAGACACCCTTCGGGGAGGGAGAATGGCTACACCTTC. Translation: CASRHPSGRENGYTF.

This rearrangement joins TRBV4-2 to TRBJ2-3; weak D call: TRBD1 (5 bases). V lost 3 bases, J lost 4 bases, and 11 bases lay in between. The CDR3 extends over 14 amino acids. The germline CDR1 and CDR2 sequences are LGHNA and YNFKEQ. The chain's CDR3 is CASSHGRGADTQYF. CDR3 nucleotide sequence: TGTGCCAGCAGCCATGGTAGGGGCGCAGATACGCAGTATTTT.

This chain uses TRBV6-1 with TRBJ2-7, with a possible D match to TRBD2 (6 bases). This CDR3 is 13 amino acids long. Germline CDR1 and CDR2: MNHNS and SASEGT. Trimming shortened V by 10 bases and J by 0 bases, and 13 bases separated the two germline ends. This CDR3 is CATFGGTSYEQYF. The DNA of the CDR3 is TGTGCCACCTTCGGCGGGACCTCCTACGAGCAGTACTTC.